This T cell receptor (beta chain) emerged from a study of long-term antiretroviral therapy in people with HIV. The study, taken as a whole, reports: HIV repertoires had narrower CDR3 length ranges than controls. Blood dating 2004 to 2017 may reflect older ART regimens.

Each donor had at least one pre-ART and at least two post-ART PBMC samples. HIV-positive participants all received treatment in the United States. Survey-level immunoSEQ v3.0 assays were run. Produced via immunoSEQ multiplex PCR; TCRdb's table is partial and in-frame only. Found here are tens of thousands of clones, 86% of them singletons; the top ten hold 3.5% to 5.5%. In regard to this clone: As yet, its antigen is unknown.

V was clipped by 4 bases and J by 2 bases, with 12 bases between them. The CDR3 sequence is 14 residues long. Per the germline V gene, CDR1 is MDHEN and CDR2 is SYDVKM. This sequence originates from a man between 60 and 75 years old with HIV. The gene calls are TRBV28 and TRBJ2-7, with D tentatively TRBD2 (7 bases). This material consisted of unsorted PBMCs, taken 1.3 years after starting antiretroviral therapy. CDR3 residues: CASSWGGDTYEQYF. The CDR3 coding sequence is TGTGCCAGCAGTTGGGGGGGGGACACCTACGAGCAGTACTTC.